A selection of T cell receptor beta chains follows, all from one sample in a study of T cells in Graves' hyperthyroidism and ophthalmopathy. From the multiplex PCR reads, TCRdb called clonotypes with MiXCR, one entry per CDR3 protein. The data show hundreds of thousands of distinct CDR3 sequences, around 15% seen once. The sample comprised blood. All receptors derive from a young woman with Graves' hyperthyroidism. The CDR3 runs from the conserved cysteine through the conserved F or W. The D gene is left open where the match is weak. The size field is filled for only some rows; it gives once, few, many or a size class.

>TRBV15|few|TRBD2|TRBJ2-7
CATSSWGGSGSHEQYF
TGTGCCACCAGCAGTTGGGGCGGTAGCGGGAGCCACGAGCAGTACTTC
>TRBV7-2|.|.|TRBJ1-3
CASSPDSHSGNTIYF
TGTGCCAGCAGCCCGGACAGCCACTCTGGAAACACCATATATTTT
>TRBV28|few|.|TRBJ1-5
CASSLEQPEKPQHF
TGTGCCAGCAGTCTCGAGCAGCCCGAGAAGCCCCAGCATTTT
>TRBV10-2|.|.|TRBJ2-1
CASRGDPSSYNEQFF
TGCGCCAGCAGAGGGGACCCGAGCTCCTACAATGAGCAGTTCTTC
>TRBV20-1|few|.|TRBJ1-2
CSAKDLGTLLGYTF
TGCAGTGCTAAAGACCTCGGGACATTATTGGGCTACACCTTC
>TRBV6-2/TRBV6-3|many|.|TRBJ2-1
CASSYLNEQFF
TGTGCCAGCAGTTACTTGAATGAGCAGTTCTTC
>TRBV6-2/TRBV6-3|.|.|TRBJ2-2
CASSYLGFGELFF
TGTGCCAGCAGTTACCTAGGTTTCGGGGAGCTGTTTTTT
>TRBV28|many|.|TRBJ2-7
CASSLWQNEQYF
TGTGCCAGCAGTTTATGGCAGAACGAGCAGTACTTC
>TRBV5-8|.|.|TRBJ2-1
CASSLVGSTSSYNEQFF
TGTGCCAGCAGCTTGGTGGGCTCCACCTCCTCCTACAATGAGCAGTTCTTC
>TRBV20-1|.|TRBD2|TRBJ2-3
CSARNGGGTDTQYF
TGCAGTGCTAGGAATGGGGGGGGCACAGATACGCAGTATTTT
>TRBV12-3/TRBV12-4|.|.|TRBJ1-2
CASSPLGGGYGYTF
TGTGCCAGCAGTCCGCTCGGGGGAGGCTATGGCTACACCTTC
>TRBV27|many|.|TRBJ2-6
CASSYGASGANVLTF
TGTGCCAGCAGTTATGGGGCCTCTGGGGCCAACGTCCTGACTTTC
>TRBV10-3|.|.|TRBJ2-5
CAISDPTQGHFRETQYF
TGTGCCATCAGTGACCCCACGCAGGGTCATTTCCGGGAGACCCAGTACTTC
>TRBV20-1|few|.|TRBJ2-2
CSARDPNTGELFF
TGCAGTGCTAGAGATCCGAACACCGGGGAGCTGTTTTTT
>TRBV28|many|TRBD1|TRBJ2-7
CASRPGQLTYEQYF
TGTGCCAGCAGGCCGGGACAGCTAACCTACGAGCAGTACTTC
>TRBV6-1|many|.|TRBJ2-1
CASKGTSSYNGQFF
TGTGCCAGCAAAGGGACAAGTTCCTACAATGGGCAGTTCTTC
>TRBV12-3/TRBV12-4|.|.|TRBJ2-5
CASRPAGLETQYF
TGTGCCAGCAGACCCGCAGGGTTGGAGACCCAGTACTTC
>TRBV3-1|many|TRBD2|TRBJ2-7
CASSQGLADTYEQYF
TGTGCCAGCAGCCAAGGACTAGCGGACACCTACGAGCAGTACTTC